The 29 T cell receptor beta chains given below trace back to one sample, sequenced in a study of cytomegalovirus exposure and HLA in healthy donors. Sequencing was performed with immunoSEQ multiplex PCR; in TCRdb, only in-frame clones are kept and a portion is missing. The table includes about 250,000 clones, around nine tenths detected once. Sequencing was performed on PBMCs. These receptors were collected from a man younger than 35 in good health and CMV-seronegative.

The V gene is TRBV19, the J gene TRBJ2-1; 7 bases are a match to TRBD2. Looked up from germline, CDR1 is LNHDA and CDR2 is SQIVND (reference sequence). CDR3 size: 16 residues. V lost 3 bases to trimming and J lost 0 bases; unmatched junction nucleotides: 5. This CDR3 reads CASSIIGEGSYNEQFF. The CDR3 DNA reads TGTGCCAGTAGTATCATAGGGGAGGGCTCCTACAATGAGCAGTTCTTC.

CDR3 bases: TGTGCCAGCAGTCTAAGCGAGACCCAGTACTTC. It is translated as CASSLSETQYF. The V call is TRBV11-2, the J call TRBJ2-5, with unresolved D. V was cut by 6 bases and J by 5 bases, with 7 bases left in between. Germline V gene data show CDR1 as SGHAT and CDR2 as FQNNGV. This CDR3 has 11 amino acids.

V is TRBV5-1 and J is TRBJ1-1; D is possibly TRBD1 (5 bases). Germline V gene data show CDR1 as SGHRS and CDR2 as YFSETQ. This CDR3 is built from 16 residues. The V gene lost 3 bases and the J gene lost 1 base, with 16 bases spanning the gap. In DNA form, the CDR3 reads TGCGCCAGCAGCTGGAGCCCCGGACATCGGAACACTGAAGCTTTCTTT. Translated: CASSWSPGHRNTEAFF.

The V gene is TRBV6-5, the J gene TRBJ2-3, with TRBD2 matching over 11 bases. Losses at the gene ends were 6 bases for V and 6 bases for J; bases not matched to a gene: 8. CDR1 MNHEY and CDR2 SVGAGI come from the germline V gene. This CDR3 comprises 15 residues. The CDR3 protein is CASSHSGRVRDTQYF. The DNA of the CDR3 is TGTGCCAGCAGCCATAGCGGGAGGGTAAGGGATACGCAGTATTTT.

Points on this clone: One junction end disagrees with the germline gene, perhaps due to a read error. V is TRBV27 and J is TRBJ2-3; 14 nucleotides match TRBD2. Germline-derived CDR1 and CDR2 are MNHEY and SMNVEV (reference sequence). There are 15 residues in the CDR3. The CDR3 nucleotides are TGTGCCAGCGGGGGACTAGCGGGAGACACACATACGCAGTATTTT. Protein product: CASGGLAGDTHTQYF.

The rearrangement uses TRBV4-2 and TRBJ2-1; 12 nucleotides agree with TRBD2. Germline loops: CDR1 LGHNA, CDR2 YNFKEQ. V trimming: 1 base; J trimming: 7 bases; junction bases outside the gene matches: 2. The CDR3 is 15 residues long. CDR3 in DNA: TGTGCCAGCAGCCAAGGACTAGCGGGAGATAATGAGCAGTTCTTC. Protein sequence: CASSQGLAGDNEQFF.

V usage is TRBV27 and J usage is TRBJ2-5; the match to TRBD2 covers 7 bases. The length of the CDR3 is 15 residues. The trim removed 10 bases at V and 2 bases at J, leaving 13 bases unmatched. Germline V gene data show CDR1 as MNHEY and CDR2 as SMNVEV (reference sequence). The CDR3 loop reads CATSTRASGQETQYF. CDR3 bases: TGTGCCACCAGCACTCGGGCTAGCGGTCAAGAGACCCAGTACTTC.

The chain couples TRBV1 to TRBJ2-1; the listed D gene, TRBD1, was not tested against the DNA. TRBV1 is shown as a pseudogene. The CDR3 covers 18 residues. Here the CDR3 DNA reads TGCACCAGCAGCCAGGGGAACCGGGACAGCCGCCTCTACAATGAGCAGTTCTTC. Its protein product is CTSSQGNRDSRLYNEQFF.

This chain connects TRBV14 to TRBJ2-2; 12 positions agree with TRBD2. Germline V gene lookup returns CDR1 SGHDN and CDR2 FVKESK. J was trimmed by 5 bases and V by 4 bases; bases with no gene match: 5. The CDR3 runs to 16 residues. The CDR3 loop reads CASSPRGTSGTGELFF. DNA of the CDR3: TGTGCCAGCAGCCCCAGAGGGACTAGCGGGACCGGGGAGCTGTTTTTT.

The gene calls are TRBV11-2 and TRBJ1-6; unclear D gene. V was trimmed by 0 bases and J by 7 bases, leaving 4 bases between them. The CDR3 totals 13 residues. Germline V gene lookup returns CDR1 SGHAT and CDR2 FQNNGV. This CDR3 is CASSLEENSPLHF. The CDR3 bases are TGTGCCAGCAGCTTAGAGGAGAATTCACCCCTCCACTTT.

The chain uses TRBV9 and TRBJ1-6; 7 bases are a match to TRBD1. Germline V gene lookup returns CDR1 SGDLS and CDR2 YYNGEE. This CDR3 region has 16 residues. After removal of 3 bases from V and 9 bases from J, the junction contained 12 bases not matched to a gene. This CDR3 is CASSGSRDSTGSPLHF. In nucleotides, the CDR3 is TGTGCCAGCAGCGGCTCCCGGGACAGTACGGGTTCACCCCTCCACTTT.

The chain links TRBV10-3 to TRBJ2-3, with TRBD2 matching over 9 bases. From germline, CDR1 is ENHRY and CDR2 SYGVKD. The trim removed 0 bases at V and 5 bases at J, leaving 3 bases unmatched. The CDR3 contains 15 residues. The CDR3 loop reads CAISESGLAQDTQYF. The CDR3 DNA follows: TGTGCCATCAGTGAGTCGGGACTAGCACAAGATACGCAGTATTTT.

This clone was picked up one time. The V and J genes are TRBV28 and TRBJ2-1, with 7 positions matching TRBD1. Germline trimming cut 6 bases from V and 4 bases from J; bases unmatched to any gene: 3. Germline CDR1 MDHEN, CDR2 SYDVKM. The CDR3 has 13 amino acids. The CDR3 sequence: CASRYRGYNEQFF. The CDR3 DNA reads as TGTGCCAGCAGGTACAGGGGATACAATGAGCAGTTCTTC.

This rearrangement joins TRBV4-1 to TRBJ1-4; D uncertain. Trimming stripped 1 base from V and 7 bases from J, with 13 bases between. CDR1 is MGHRA and CDR2 is YSYEKL in the germline V gene. The CDR3 runs to 15 residues. Here the CDR3 reads CASSQGTARSEKLFF. CDR3 nucleotides: TGCGCCAGCAGCCAAGGAACTGCAAGGAGTGAAAAACTGTTTTTT.

This clone came up a few times. The V call is TRBV30, the J call TRBJ2-2, with D perhaps matching TRBD2 (5 bases). CDR1 and CDR2 (germline): GTSNPN, SVGIG (reference sequence). This CDR3 region has 14 residues. Trimming removed 0 bases from V and 2 bases from J, with 7 bases in between. CDR3 coding DNA: TGTGCCTGGAGTGTCCTAGCCAACACCGGGGAGCTGTTTTTT. Translated, it gives CAWSVLANTGELFF.

The V call is TRBV29-1, the J call TRBJ1-1; 9 bases are shared with TRBD1. V trimming: 7 bases; J trimming: 1 base; junction bases outside the gene matches: 16. This CDR3 is 17 amino acids long. CDR1 is SQVTM, CDR2 ANQGSEA, per germline. Here the CDR3 DNA reads TGCAGCGGTGGCCCGTTTTTAACGGACAGGGGGAACACTGAAGCTTTCTTT. It specifies CSGGPFLTDRGNTEAFF. The whole variable domain, filled in from reference TRBV29-1 and TRBJ1-1, reads SAVISQKPSRDICQRGTSLTIQCQVDSQVTMMFWYRQQPGQSLTLIATANQGSEATYESGFVIDKFPISRPNLTFSTLTVSNMSPEDSSIYLCSGGPFLTDRGNTEAFFGQGTRLTVV.

This chain uses TRBV29-1 with TRBJ1-4; possible D gene TRBD1, 5 bases. V was trimmed by 7 bases and J by 2 bases, leaving 11 bases between them. This CDR3 comprises 13 residues. Germline V gene sequence: CDR1 SQVTM, CDR2 ANQGSEA. The CDR3 is CSAAGWTNEKLFF. The CDR3 bases are TGCAGCGCCGCAGGGTGGACTAATGAAAAACTGTTTTTT. Full variable domain (outside the CDR3, taken from reference TRBV29-1 and TRBJ1-4): SAVISQKPSRDICQRGTSLTIQCQVDSQVTMMFWYRQQPGQSLTLIATANQGSEATYESGFVIDKFPISRPNLTFSTLTVSNMSPEDSSIYLCSAAGWTNEKLFFGSGTQLSVL.

This chain uses TRBV13 with TRBJ1-4, with TRBD1 identical over 9 bases. Germline CDR1 reads PRHDT; CDR2 reads FYEKMQ (reference sequence). J lost 8 bases, V lost 3 bases, and 4 bases had no gene match. This CDR3 spans 14 amino acids. CDR3 region: CASSFTDRGEKLFF. In DNA, the CDR3 is TGTGCCAGCAGCTTTACGGACAGGGGAGAAAAACTGTTTTTT.

The V and J genes are TRBV5-6 and TRBJ1-6; no definite D call. The CDR3 is 16 residues long. Germline lookup yields CDR1 SGHDT and CDR2 YYEEEE. V was clipped by 0 bases and J by 7 bases, with 14 bases between them. CDR3 region: CASSLDPGTPNSPLHF. CDR3 nucleotides: TGTGCCAGCAGCTTGGACCCGGGTACACCCAATTCACCCCTCCACTTT.

In nucleotides, the CDR3 is TGTGCCAGCAGCCTACAAAGTGCAACTAATGAAAAACTGTTTTTT. The encoded protein is CASSLQSATNEKLFF. The V and J genes are TRBV14 and TRBJ1-4; no clear D. The CDR3 has 15 residues. CDR1 and CDR2 (germline): SGHDN, FVKESK. Trimming cost V 4 bases and J 0 bases, with 9 bases left between them.

Notes on this clone: One junction end disagrees with the germline gene, perhaps due to a read error. The gene calls are TRBV9 and TRBJ2-7, with D uncertain. Germline CDR1 is SGDLS and CDR2 is YYNGEE. The CDR3 has 13 residues. As DNA, the CDR3 is TGTGCCACCAGCCAGGATCCCGACGACGAGCAGTACTTC. It encodes CATSQDPDDEQYF.

V is TRBV5-1 and J is TRBJ2-1; D is possibly TRBD2 (6 bases). The CDR3 length is 14 residues. From germline, CDR1 is SGHRS and CDR2 YFSETQ. Trimming left V 3 bases short and J 6 bases short, with 13 bases between. CDR3: CASSSAPGSNEQFF. As DNA, the CDR3 is TGCGCCAGCAGCTCGGCCCCCGGGAGCAATGAGCAGTTCTTC.

The gene calls are TRBV7-2 and TRBJ2-3; 7 positions match TRBD1. The CDR3 runs to 14 residues. Losses at the gene ends were 3 bases for V and 4 bases for J; bases not matched to a gene: 4. From germline, CDR1 is SGHTA and CDR2 FQGNSA. The CDR3 coding sequence is TGTGCCAGCAGCTTCGACAGGGTCGCAGATACGCAGTATTTT. Protein product: CASSFDRVADTQYF. Full variable domain (rest looked up from reference TRBV7-2 and TRBJ2-3): GAGVSQSPSNKVTEKGKDVELRCDPISGHTALYWYRQSLGQGLEFLIYFQGNSAPDKSGLPSDRFSAERTGGSVSTLTIQRTQQEDSAVYLCASSFDRVADTQYFGPGTRLTVL.

This chain connects TRBV6-5 to TRBJ1-1; no clear D gene. Trimming shortened V by 1 base and J by 2 bases, and 8 bases separated the two germline ends. This CDR3 contains 14 residues. From germline, CDR1 is MNHEY and CDR2 SVGAGI. The CDR3 here is CASSYYSGNTEAFF. The CDR3 DNA reads as TGTGCCAGCAGTTACTATTCGGGTAACACTGAAGCTTTCTTT.

This clone was detected a few times. The chain employs TRBV5-4 and TRBJ2-2; TRBD1 agrees at 9 bases. The CDR3 is made up of 13 amino acids. The trim removed 6 bases at V and 5 bases at J, leaving 2 bases unmatched. Germline lookup yields CDR1 SGHNT and CDR2 YYREEE (reference sequence). CDR3 nucleotides: TGTGCCAGCAACAGGGGGCGAACCGGGGAGCTGTTTTTT. This translates into CASNRGRTGELFF.

The chain is built from TRBV13 and TRBJ2-1; maybe TRBD2 (5 bases). The CDR3 has 14 amino acids. Germline V gene lookup returns CDR1 PRHDT and CDR2 FYEKMQ (reference sequence). The germline V and J ends were trimmed by 2 bases and 6 bases, with 11 bases remaining between them. This chain's CDR3 is CASSLSLALNEQFF. The CDR3 DNA reads TGTGCCAGCAGCTTATCCCTAGCACTCAATGAGCAGTTCTTC. Complete variable domain (other parts from reference TRBV13 and TRBJ2-1): AAGVIQSPRHLIKEKRETATLKCYPIPRHDTVYWYQQGPGQDPQFLISFYEKMQSDKGSIPDRFSAQQFSDYHSELNMSSLELGDSALYFCASSLSLALNEQFFGPGTRLTVL.

The rearrangement joins TRBV10-3 to TRBJ2-7; 8 nucleotides agree with TRBD1. The CDR3 runs to 18 residues. Germline V gene lookup returns CDR1 ENHRY and CDR2 SYGVKD. With 3 bases clipped from V and 0 bases from J, the junction kept 13 bases outside the gene matches. The CDR3 protein is CAISDLAGGAGSSYEQYF. CDR3 sequence (DNA): TGTGCCATCAGTGATCTGGCAGGGGGCGCCGGGAGCTCCTACGAGCAGTACTTC.

Concerning this clone: Other DNA sequences in the sample encode the same CDR3. This chain joins TRBV30 and TRBJ2-7; TRBD1 is a possible D gene (7 bases). Trimming took off 4 bases at V and 4 bases at J, with 11 bases between the two ends. The CDR3 is made up of 12 amino acids. The germline V gene encodes CDR1 GTSNPN and CDR2 SVGIG (reference sequence). This CDR3 reads CAWNPGGYEQYF. The CDR3 DNA is TGTGCCTGGAATCCAGGGGGGTACGAGCAGTACTTC.

This chain joins TRBV18 and TRBJ1-5; TRBD1 agrees at 7 bases. Germline values: CDR1 KGHSH, CDR2 LQKENI. After removal of 5 bases from V and 3 bases from J, the junction contained 10 bases not matched to a gene. The CDR3 has 16 residues. The CDR3 DNA follows: TGTGCCAGCTCAACGACCATAGGACAGGACAATCAGCCCCAGCATTTT. It translates to CASSTTIGQDNQPQHF.